Below, one TCR beta chain is given with its context. Its antigen remains unidentified. Within one base of it there is no much larger clone, and no base qualities were kept. The sample is drawn from a study of OX40 agonist ivuxolimab in advanced cancers. The study in broad terms: Ivuxolimab was a fully human IgG2 agonistic monoclonal antibody targeting the costimulatory receptor OX40 (CD134). In the dose-escalation cohort, roughly 80% of patients were male, and the mean age was roughly 60 years, with a range of roughly 23 to 85. The paper describes the monotherapy dose-escalation part (N of about 52 patients) of the phase I trial of ivuxolimab. Of the 50 or so patients in dose escalation, 19 had hepatocellular carcinoma, roughly 15 had melanoma, 9 had renal cell carcinoma and 9 had head and neck cancer. Peripheral TCRbeta sequencing aimed to test whether ivuxolimab altered TCR sequence diversity and caused clonal T-cell expansion. Intravenous ivuxolimab was administered to patients every 2 weeks at six dose levels: 0.01, 0.1, 0.3, 1.5, 3 and 10 mg/kg. Partial responses occurred in three dose-escalation patients: two with cutaneous melanoma and one with hepatocellular carcinoma. Prior anti-PD-1, anti-PD-L1 or anti-CTLA-4 therapy was permitted, and checkpoint inhibitors had been received by 30% to 40% of dose-escalation patients.

V sheds 6 bases and J sheds 4 bases, leaving 1 base between their ends. The CDR3 goes from the cysteine to the phenylalanine over 10 residues. The entry retains the CDR3 DNA only, 30 bases that are in frame from base 1. The germline V gene sets CDR1 to SGHTA and CDR2 to FQGNSA. Genomic DNA was extracted from sorted cells for sequencing of the TCRbeta CDR3 region. The immunoSEQ Assay was used for sequencing of TCRbeta CDR3 regions. The clones in this table, taken by TCRdb from immuneACCESS, are in-frame only. Not every clone is retained; where verified, under half of the shortfall comes from an unresolved V gene, and the cause of the rest is unknown. The sample yields 70,000 or so clones; approximately 91% were counted once. The ten largest clones add up to 0.25% to 0.3% of the sample. Patients with a history of autoimmune disease or receiving systemic immunosuppression were excluded from the trial. Peripheral blood for TCR sequencing was collected from all dose cohorts at baseline, on cycle 4 day 1, and on cycle 7 day 1. The samples were taken from a phase I, first-in-human, multicenter, open-label dose-escalation trial of ivuxolimab. Adults with locally advanced or metastatic head and neck squamous cell, hepatocellular, melanoma or renal cell carcinoma were enrolled in the trial. Before TCR sequencing, CD4+ T cells and CD8+ T cells from peripheral blood were sorted into separate populations.

Broader findings and caveats from the paper: The antigen specificity of the peripheral T cells that underwent clonal expansion was not determined. At doses of 0.1 to 3.0 mg/kg, clonal expansion of both CD4+ and CD8+ blood T cells was observed from baseline to week 6. After ivuxolimab, expanded clones were on average more numerous among CD8+ T cells than among CD4+ T cells. Low levels of normalized T-cell clonal expansion were also shown by some nonresponding patients. Partial responders in the 0.1-3.0 mg/kg groups had among the lowest normalized peripheral clonal expansion, especially among CD8+ T cells.

The sample here was CD4+ or CD8+ T cells sorted from blood, taken in a trial of the OX40 agonist ivuxolimab. This receptor was taken from an adult with an advanced solid tumor such as melanoma, head and neck, liver or kidney cancer. The V and J genes are TRBV7-2 and TRBJ2-1; too little of a D gene remains to name it. The CDR3 region: CASRYNEQFF. The base sequence is TGTGCCAGCAGATACAATGAGCAGTTCTTC.